This T cell receptor beta chain was retrieved from a study of blood T cell repertoires in COVID-19 (dated by TCRdb to 2020 to 2021). About the full investigation: Collaborator samples came from the United States, Italy and Spain and covered acute and convalescent phases of COVID-19. Nearly every sample came with metadata listing a de-identified subject ID, COVID-19 status, age in years and sex. The prospective study material was composed of cDNA or gDNA derived from T cells, B-cell-depleted T cells, or PBMCs. The repertoires were released in a freely available public database intended as a resource for research on the immune response to SARS-CoV-2. Where HLA class I and class II types were available, the types were taken from metadata supplied by the sample provider, not from assay-based typing. The samples were drawn from the first 160 participants of the ongoing ImmuneRACE study and from some 1,300 subjects provided by 6 global collaborators. The dataset comprised deeply sampled blood TCRbeta repertoires from subjects exposed to, actively infected with, or recovered from COVID-19. Study-level results and caveats: How much clinical and demographic metadata was included differed by source and by participant, and the metadata was provided uncurated.

Notes on this clone: The antigen it binds to is not known. Per-base quality was not reported, and no clone a single base away is much larger than it.

For CDR1 and CDR2, the germline V gene lists SGDLS and YYNGEE. V is shortened by 2 bases, J by 2 bases, and the region joining them spans 7 bases. Including the terminal cysteine and phenylalanine, the CDR3 comprises 13 residues. The kept DNA is CDR3 alone, 39 bases in frame from the first base. Another Seattle source contributed samples from volunteer blood donors who had recovered from COVID-19. Collaborating institutions collected whole blood in K2EDTA tubes following their own protocols. For TCRbeta analysis, collaborator samples were shipped as frozen whole blood, as isolated PBMCs, or as DNA extracted from either sample type. The immunoSEQ Assay, a bias-controlled multiplex PCR, was used to amplify TCRbeta CDR3 regions from genomic DNA. In the original analysis: Nucleated cell counts per sample were estimated from amplification of reference gene primers within the assay. Sequence reads were collapsed and filtered to measure the absolute abundance of every unique TCRbeta CDR3 rearrangement. For each sample, productive Simpson clonality was calculated as the square root of Simpson's diversity index over productive rearrangements. The table comes from immuneACCESS by way of TCRdb, which keeps in-frame sequences with V and J called. Part of the clones is missing from these tables; in studies checked, under half for an unresolved V gene and the rest for unknown reasons. The V and J calls and clone size are taken from that table; D and trimming were inferred from the DNA. This sample has fewer than 150,000 clones in its table, and roughly 84% of those were observed once. The ten largest account for roughly 8.9% of the sample.

The sample comprised peripheral blood. This chain joins TRBV9 to TRBJ1-2, with a weak D call of TRBD1 (6 bases match). This receptor was identified in a woman between 65 and 79 years old who had recovered from COVID-19. Here is the DNA: TGTGCCAGCAGCGTCCAGGGGAACTATGGCTACACCTTC. The encoded protein is CASSVQGNYGYTF.